This passage covers 14 T cell receptor beta chains from one sample sequenced in a study of blood T cell repertoires in COVID-19. Here immunoSEQ multiplex PCR was the method, and the copy in TCRdb shows in-frame clones only, minus some. The sample includes 110,000 or so clones, 84% of them seen just once. Sequencing was carried out using peripheral blood. The origin of the receptors is a woman in her forties with acute or convalescent COVID-19.

V gene TRBV27 combines with J gene TRBJ1-1; the match to TRBD1 covers 10 bases. The CDR3 has 14 residues. V dropped 4 bases and J dropped 4; count of bases not matched to a gene: 3. From germline, CDR1 is MNHEY and CDR2 SMNVEV (reference sequence). CDR3 bases: TGTGCCAGCAGTTCCCGGGACAGGGGCACTGAAGCTTTCTTT. Its protein product is CASSSRDRGTEAFF.

V gene TRBV29-1 combines with J gene TRBJ1-1; D gene ambiguous. In germline, CDR1 is SQVTM, CDR2 ANQGSEA. V lost 6 bases to trimming and J lost 2 bases, with 10 bases between them. This CDR3 has 12 residues. The DNA of the CDR3 is TGCAGCGTAGGGCGGGGAAACACTGAAGCTTTCTTT. Translating gives CSVGRGNTEAFF.

V gene TRBV6-5 combines with J gene TRBJ1-3; 7 positions agree with TRBD1. Germline CDR1 MNHEY, CDR2 SVGAGI. V lost 2 bases to trimming and J lost 2 bases; unmatched junction nucleotides: 0. The CDR3 has 14 amino acids. CDR3 DNA: TGTGCCAGCAGTTACCAGGGGGCTGGAAACACCATATATTTT. It specifies CASSYQGAGNTIYF.

The chain couples TRBV7-9 to TRBJ2-1; D uncertain. The CDR3 length is 11 residues. Germline V gene data show CDR1 as SEHNR and CDR2 as FQNEAQ (reference sequence). V was cut by 5 bases and J by 12 bases, with 11 bases left in between. In nucleotides, the CDR3 is TGTGCCAGCAGCCTGGAGCTTATGCAGTTCTTC. This codes for CASSLELMQFF.

This clone was picked up one time. This chain joins TRBV11-3 and TRBJ2-1, with TRBD2 matching 9 bases. V lost 4 bases to trimming and J lost 0 bases; unmatched junction nucleotides: 13. The length of the CDR3 is 19 residues. CDR1 SGHNT and CDR2 YENEEA come from the germline V gene. CDR3 DNA: TGTGCCAGCAGCTGGCGCGGGGGGGGCCGGGAAGGCTCCTACAATGAGCAGTTCTTC. Translating it yields CASSWRGGGREGSYNEQFF.

About this clone itself: Other DNA sequences in this sample translate to the same CDR3. CDR3: CASSLGGYGYTF. Here the CDR3 DNA reads TGTGCCAGCAGCTTAGGAGGATATGGCTACACCTTC. This chain connects TRBV7-9 to TRBJ1-2; no reliable D call. Germline CDR1 and CDR2: SEHNR and FQNEAQ (reference sequence). The V gene lost 1 base and the J gene lost 5 bases, with 5 bases spanning the gap. This CDR3 has 12 amino acids.

V gene TRBV7-2 combines with J gene TRBJ2-7; maybe TRBD1 (6 bases). V was clipped by 1 base and J by 1 base, with 8 bases between them. In germline, CDR1 is SGHTA, CDR2 FQGNSA. The CDR3 has 14 residues. Here the CDR3 DNA reads TGTGCCAGCAGCTTAGAGGGGGTTTCCTACGAGCAGTACTTC. Translation: CASSLEGVSYEQYF.

The V and J genes are TRBV19 and TRBJ1-2; D may be TRBD1 (6 bases). CDR1 and CDR2 (germline): LNHDA, SQIVND (reference sequence). The CDR3 is made up of 16 amino acids. The V end lost 5 bases, the J end lost 1 base, and 17 bases lay between the germline ends. The CDR3 DNA reads as TGTGCCAGTAGTCCACGGACAGAGGGTATTAACTATGGCTACACCTTC. Its translation: CASSPRTEGINYGYTF.

The rearrangement links TRBV6-5 to TRBJ1-4, with D unclear. CDR1 is MNHEY and CDR2 is SVGAGI in the germline V gene. The V end was cut by 5 bases, the J end by 9 bases, with 13 bases between. This CDR3 is built from 13 residues. The CDR3 protein is CASSTSGRQKLFF. As DNA, the CDR3 is TGTGCCAGCAGTACCTCGGGGAGACAAAAACTGTTTTTT.

The chain recombines TRBV27 with TRBJ2-2; D remains ambiguous. V lost 8 bases and J 0 bases, leaving 10 bases between the germline ends. CDR3 length equals 14 residues. In germline, CDR1 is MNHEY, CDR2 SMNVEV (reference sequence). DNA of the CDR3: TGTGCCAGCCGAATGAACACGAACACCGGGGAGCTGTTTTTT. Its protein product is CASRMNTNTGELFF.

This chain links TRBV5-4 with TRBJ1-2, with D hard to call. Germline CDR1 SGHNT, CDR2 YYREEE (reference sequence). The CDR3 totals 12 residues. V lost 5 bases to trimming and J lost 6 bases, with 11 bases between them. Here the CDR3 reads CASRRDFDGYTF. Written as DNA, the CDR3 is TGTGCCAGCAGACGCGATTTTGATGGCTACACCTTC.

V and J are TRBV4-2 and TRBJ2-2; tentatively, D is TRBD2 (7 bases). The CDR3 contains 18 residues. V lost 0 bases and J lost 1, with 15 bases in between. Germline CDR1 and CDR2: LGHNA and YNFKEQ. The CDR3 spells CASSQDVRGAQNTGELFF. The CDR3 nucleotides are TGTGCCAGCAGCCAAGACGTTCGGGGGGCCCAGAACACCGGGGAGCTGTTTTTT.

This rearrangement joins TRBV5-5 to TRBJ2-3; TRBD2 is a possible D gene (5 bases). Germline-derived CDR1 and CDR2 are SGHKS and YYEKEE (reference sequence). Trimming shortened V by 4 bases and J by 6 bases, and 30 bases separated the two germline ends. The CDR3 is made up of 19 amino acids. The CDR3 DNA sequence: TGTGCCAGCAGCCCGGCAGGTCGGCTCGGGGTCCTAAGTGGGGATACGCAGTATTTT. Protein product: CASSPAGRLGVLSGDTQYF.

This chain joins TRBV14 and TRBJ1-1; D is uncertain. Trimming removed 2 bases from V and 0 bases from J, with 10 bases in between. Germline CDR1 and CDR2: SGHDN and FVKESK. The CDR3 covers 15 residues. In DNA form, the CDR3 reads TGTGCCAGCAGCCAATTGGTCACTATGAACACTGAAGCTTTCTTT. It specifies CASSQLVTMNTEAFF.